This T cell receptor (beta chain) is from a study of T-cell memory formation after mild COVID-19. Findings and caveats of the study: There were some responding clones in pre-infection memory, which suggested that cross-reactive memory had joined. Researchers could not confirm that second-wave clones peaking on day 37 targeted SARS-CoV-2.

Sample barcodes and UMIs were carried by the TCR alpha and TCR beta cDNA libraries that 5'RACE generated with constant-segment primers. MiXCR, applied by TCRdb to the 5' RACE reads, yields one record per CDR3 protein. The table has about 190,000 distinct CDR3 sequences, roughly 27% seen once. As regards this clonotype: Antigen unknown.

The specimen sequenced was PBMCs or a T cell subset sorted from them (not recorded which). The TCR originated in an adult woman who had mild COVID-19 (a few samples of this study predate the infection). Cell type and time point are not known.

The CDR3 sequence: CASSRGQGDTQYF. Written as DNA, the CDR3 is TGCGCCAGCAGCCGGGGACAGGGAGATACGCAGTATTTT. The chain carries TRBV5-1 and TRBJ2-3; the match to TRBD1 covers 9 bases. After removal of 4 bases from V and 5 bases from J, the junction contained 2 bases not matched to a gene. The CDR3 totals 13 residues. Germline CDR1 and CDR2: SGHRS and YFSETQ.